These 29 T cell receptor beta chains were sequenced from one sample in a study of human T cells and chemical hapten exposure. Described time point: healthy volunteer bleed at 6 weeks. Blood, whole and unfractionated, served as the source for total RNA extraction. TCRdb re-analysed the RACE reads in MiXCR, keeping a single row per CDR3 protein. The table records more than 75,000 distinct CDR3 sequences, 8.6% of them present only once. Sequencing was carried out using whole blood. These receptors were obtained from a male donor in good health. Some clones in this sample may be carry-over from other donors' samples.

This clonotype was seen repeatedly, ten times or more. The CDR3 loop reads CASNGGTASLSEQFF. The CDR3 DNA reads as TGTGCCAGCAATGGTGGGACAGCCTCGTTGAGTGAGCAGTTCTTC. This sequence joins TRBV12-3 or TRBV12-4 and TRBJ2-1; 7 bases are shared with TRBD1. J lost 9 bases, V lost 7 bases, and 15 bases had no gene match. CDR3 length equals 15 residues.

A note on this clonotype: The CDR3 does not close with the conserved phenylalanine or tryptophan, likely indicating a read error. J is TRBJ1-2 and V is TRBV4-1; TRBD1 matches 7 bases. V was clipped by 0 bases and J by 5 bases; unmatched bases: 9. Germline V gene lookup returns CDR1 MGHRA and CDR2 YSYEKL. The CDR3 is made up of 16 amino acids. The CDR3 sequence is CASSQDGTGQLYGYTC. CDR3 DNA: TGCGCCAGCAGCCAAGATGGTACGGGACAGTTATATGGCTACACCTGC.

This clonotype was seen at least ten times. The rearrangement uses TRBV7-6 and TRBJ1-5; D may be TRBD1 (5 bases). The V end was cut by 1 base, the J end by 2 bases, with 12 bases between. The CDR3 covers 16 residues. Germline-derived CDR1 and CDR2 are SGHVS and FNYEAQ. The CDR3 DNA follows: TGTGCCAGCAGCTTAGTACGGGGGTTTGGCAATCAGCCCCAGCATTTT. It codes for CASSLVRGFGNQPQHF.

This clonotype was observed many times. The V gene is TRBV29-1, the J gene TRBJ2-5; no definite D call. CDR1 SQVTM and CDR2 ANQGSEA come from the germline V gene. Trimming took 7 bases from V and 1 from J, leaving 10 bases between them. The CDR3 has 12 amino acids. CDR3 protein: CSGRRLQETQYF. As DNA, the CDR3 is TGCAGCGGCCGGAGACTCCAAGAGACCCAGTACTTC.

The chain recombines TRBV6-2 or TRBV6-3 with TRBJ1-5; TRBD1 agrees at 7 bases. From germline, CDR1 is MNHEY and CDR2 SVGEGT. Losses at the gene ends were 2 bases for V and 3 bases for J; bases not matched to a gene: 4. CDR3 length: 15 residues. CDR3 in amino acids: CASSYQDRDNQPQHF. The CDR3 DNA follows: TGTGCCAGCAGTTACCAAGACAGGGACAATCAGCCCCAGCATTTT.

The J gene is TRBJ2-3, the V gene TRBV27; no definite D call. The V gene's germline CDR1 is MNHEY and CDR2 SMNVEV (reference sequence). This CDR3 has 16 amino acids. V lost 4 bases, J lost 5 bases, and 19 bases lay in between. The CDR3 DNA reads as TGTGCCAGCAGTTCGTCGCAGTCCGCCGTACAAGATACGCAGTATTTT. Protein: CASSSSQSAVQDTQYF.

In this sample, this clonotype turned up a few times. V and J are TRBV20-1 and TRBJ2-1, with a tentative D call TRBD2 (5 bases). CDR3 size: 15 residues. The ends were cut back, 5 bases at V and 3 bases at J, with 17 bases in the middle. Germline lookup yields CDR1 DFQATT and CDR2 SNEGSKA (reference sequence). The CDR3 reads CSAATGEPVYNEQFF. CDR3 nucleotides: TGCAGTGCTGCCACCGGGGAGCCCGTCTACAATGAGCAGTTCTTC.

This clonotype has just a few counts. V is TRBV27 and J is TRBJ1-1, with D uncertain. The CDR3 has 15 amino acids. Germline values: CDR1 MNHEY, CDR2 SMNVEV (reference sequence). The ends were cut back, 0 bases at V and 3 bases at J, with 11 bases in the middle. The CDR3 region is CASSLSNRRYTEAFF. DNA of the CDR3: TGTGCCAGCAGTTTATCGAACAGAAGATACACTGAAGCTTTCTTT.

The CDR3 is CSAREYRGPNQPQHF. DNA of the CDR3: TGCAGTGCTAGAGAATACAGGGGTCCTAATCAGCCCCAGCATTTT. The rearrangement links TRBV20-1 to TRBJ1-5, with 7 bases aligning to TRBD1. There are 15 residues in the CDR3. The germline CDR1 and CDR2 sequences are DFQATT and SNEGSKA (reference sequence). V trimming: 0 bases; J trimming: 4 bases; junction bases outside the gene matches: 6.

The sample holds a few counts of this clonotype. The rearrangement joins TRBV2 to TRBJ1-6; D is ambiguous. The CDR3 totals 15 residues. In germline, CDR1 is SNHLY, CDR2 FYNNEI. V lost 2 bases and J 5 bases, leaving 10 bases between the germline ends. CDR3 loop: CASSERANNNSPLHF. In DNA form, the CDR3 reads TGTGCCAGCAGTGAAAGGGCAAATAATAATTCACCCCTCCACTTT.

This clonotype was detected a few times. The J gene is TRBJ2-3, the V gene TRBV29-1, with D possibly being TRBD2 (5 bases). Trimming shortened V by 0 bases and J by 0 bases, and 13 bases separated the two germline ends. Germline CDR1 and CDR2: SQVTM and ANQGSEA. The length of the CDR3 is 16 residues. In DNA form, the CDR3 reads TGCAGCGTTGAAGATCTGAGGGATGTGAGCACAGATACGCAGTATTTT. Residues: CSVEDLRDVSTDTQYF.

The rearrangement uses TRBV7-3 and TRBJ2-2; D not certain. Trimming removed 3 bases at V and 0 bases at J, with 8 bases between. The CDR3 spans 15 residues. Germline V gene sequence: CDR1 SGHTA, CDR2 FQGTGA. The CDR3 nucleotides read TGTGCCAGCAGCTTGGTCAGCTCGAACACCGGGGAGCTGTTTTTT. As protein: CASSLVSSNTGELFF. Full variable domain (remainder filled in from reference TRBV7-3 and TRBJ2-2): GAGVSQTPSNKVTEKGKYVELRCDPISGHTALYWYRQSLGQGPEFLIYFQGTGAADDSGLPNDRFFAVRPEGSVSTLKIQRTERGDSAVYLCASSLVSSNTGELFFGEGSRLTVL.

The chain is built from TRBV5-1 and TRBJ2-6; perhaps D is TRBD1 or TRBD2 (5 bases each). Trimming took 0 bases from V and 4 from J, leaving 17 bases between them. The V gene's germline CDR1 is SGHRS and CDR2 YFSETQ. This CDR3 comprises 18 residues. The CDR3: CASSLEPGRTGGANVLTF. CDR3 in DNA: TGCGCCAGCAGCTTGGAGCCAGGGCGGACGGGAGGGGCCAACGTCCTGACTTTC.

CDR3 sequence reads: CASSERDRGNSNQPQHF. The CDR3 DNA reads as TGTGCCAGCAGTGAACGGGACAGGGGTAATAGCAATCAGCCCCAGCATTTT. The V and J genes are TRBV2 and TRBJ1-5, with 10 positions matching TRBD1. Trimming cost V 2 bases and J 0 bases; bases outside gene matches: 4. Looked up from germline, CDR1 is SNHLY and CDR2 is FYNNEI. There are 17 residues in the CDR3.

At least ten counts were recorded for this clonotype. V usage is TRBV20-1 and J usage is TRBJ2-3, with 8 bases identical to TRBD2. This CDR3 has 15 amino acids. V was clipped by 3 bases and J by 0 bases; unmatched bases: 5. Germline lookup yields CDR1 DFQATT and CDR2 SNEGSKA (reference sequence). The CDR3 nucleotides are TGCAGTGCTAGGTATAGCGGGGAGAGCACAGATACGCAGTATTTT. This gives the protein CSARYSGESTDTQYF.

V gene TRBV29-1 combines with J gene TRBJ1-1; no reliable D call. The CDR3 has 13 residues. Germline-derived CDR1 and CDR2 are SQVTM and ANQGSEA. V dropped 5 bases and J dropped 0 bases, with 10 bases sitting between them. DNA of the CDR3: TGCAGCGTTTTGAAGACACTGAACACTGAAGCTTTCTTT. This translates into CSVLKTLNTEAFF. Drawing the rest from reference TRBV29-1 and TRBJ1-1, the complete variable domain is SAVISQKPSRDICQRGTSLTIQCQVDSQVTMMFWYRQQPGQSLTLIATANQGSEATYESGFVIDKFPISRPNLTFSTLTVSNMSPEDSSIYLCSVLKTLNTEAFFGQGTRLTVV.

This clonotype has ten or more counts. The chain links TRBV4-3 to TRBJ1-1, with D maybe TRBD1 (5 bases). V was pared by 6 bases and J by 5 bases, with 13 bases between. This CDR3 contains 13 residues. Germline values: CDR1 LGHNA, CDR2 YSLEER. In DNA form, the CDR3 reads TGCGCCAGCAGTACCAGGGTTCTGACTGAAGCTTTCTTT. The encoded protein is CASSTRVLTEAFF.

In this sample, this clonotype turned up a few times. The rearrangement uses TRBV20-1 and TRBJ2-1; no definite D call. The CDR3 runs 14 residues. Germline lookup yields CDR1 DFQATT and CDR2 SNEGSKA (reference sequence). Trimming cost V 6 bases and J 0 bases, with 12 bases left between them. CDR3 amino acids: CSAKIGTSYNEQFF. CDR3 DNA sequence: TGCAGTGCAAAGATCGGAACCTCCTACAATGAGCAGTTCTTC.

This clonotype turned up a few times. The chain has TRBV20-1 and TRBJ1-1; tentative D call: TRBD1 (6 bases). The ends were cut back, 4 bases at V and 5 bases at J, with 14 bases in the middle. Germline CDR1 and CDR2: DFQATT and SNEGSKA (reference sequence). The CDR3 sequence is 13 residues long. CDR3 in amino acids: CSAIGGIGTEAFF. CDR3 DNA sequence: TGCAGTGCTATTGGGGGCATTGGAACTGAAGCTTTCTTT.

The CDR3 loop reads CASLAASGGGGEQFF. As DNA, the CDR3 is TGTGCCAGTCTCGCTGCTAGCGGGGGGGGAGGGGAGCAGTTCTTC. The chain recombines TRBV9 with TRBJ2-1; 12 positions agree with TRBD2. With 8 bases clipped from V and 10 bases from J, the junction kept 13 bases outside the gene matches. Germline V gene lookup returns CDR1 SGDLS and CDR2 YYNGEE. There are 15 residues in the CDR3.

This clonotype was picked up many times. The V gene is TRBV5-6, the J gene TRBJ2-2; 11 bases fit TRBD2. CDR1 is SGHDT and CDR2 is YYEEEE in the germline V gene. V gave up 4 bases and J gave up 5 bases; unmatched junction bases: 7. This CDR3 spans 16 amino acids. CDR3 DNA: TGTGCCAGCAGCCCCCGACTAGCGGGATGGACCGGGGAGCTGTTTTTT. Its protein product is CASSPRLAGWTGELFF.

The V and J genes are TRBV7-2 and TRBJ1-4; the D gene is possibly TRBD1 (6 bases). The CDR3 is made up of 17 amino acids. The V end was cut by 5 bases, the J end by 0 bases, with 16 bases between. Per germline, CDR1 SGHTA and CDR2 FQGNSA. The CDR3 loop reads CASSGGGGAATNEKLFF. In DNA form, the CDR3 reads TGTGCCAGCAGCGGAGGAGGGGGGGCCGCAACTAATGAAAAACTGTTTTTT.

This clonotype was seen only a few times. The chain uses TRBV19 and TRBJ2-1, with D unresolved. V lost 5 bases, J lost 1 base, and 15 bases lay in between. The CDR3 extends over 16 amino acids. The germline V gene has CDR1 LNHDA and CDR2 SQIVND (reference sequence). CDR3 in amino acids: CASSRESAQSYNEQFF. CDR3 nucleotides: TGTGCCAGTAGTCGTGAGTCCGCGCAATCCTACAATGAGCAGTTCTTC.

The V gene is TRBV12-3 or TRBV12-4, the J gene TRBJ2-7, with D perhaps matching TRBD2 (6 bases). The CDR3 has 16 amino acids. V was clipped by 6 bases and J by 5 bases, with 23 bases between them. The CDR3 spells CASSPSSGTDSDEQYF. CDR3 nucleotides: TGTGCCAGCAGCCCCTCCTCAGGGACTGATTCGGACGAGCAGTACTTC.

This clonotype was observed a few times. This chain connects TRBV12-3 or TRBV12-4 to TRBJ2-1, with D hard to call. The germline V and J ends were trimmed by 3 bases and 2 bases, with 14 bases remaining between them. The CDR3 runs 16 residues. In DNA, the CDR3 is TGTGCCAGCAGTTTTATTGTGGGTGAAGCCTACAATGAGCAGTTCTTC. It encodes CASSFIVGEAYNEQFF.

Ten or more counts support this clonotype. The chain recombines TRBV7-3 with TRBJ2-5; 7 bases line up with TRBD2. Germline CDR1 SGHTA, CDR2 FQGTGA. The junction had 5 bases not matched to a gene; V was cut back by 0 bases and J by 1 base. This CDR3 region has 16 residues. This chain's CDR3 is CASSLTQGGGQETQYF. As DNA, the CDR3 is TGTGCCAGCAGCTTAACACAAGGCGGGGGCCAAGAGACCCAGTACTTC.

J is TRBJ2-2 and V is TRBV3-1; tentative D call: TRBD1 (5 bases). The CDR3 runs to 15 residues. Trimming pared 1 base from V and 5 bases from J, leaving 11 bases between. In germline, CDR1 is LGHDT, CDR2 YNNKEL (reference sequence). CDR3 in DNA: TGTGCCAGCAGCCAAGCAAGGGCAGGGACCGGGGAGCTGTTTTTT. Protein: CASSQARAGTGELFF.

The CDR3, as DNA: TGCAGTGCTACGCCGCTAGGGAGTGCCTACAATGAGCAGTTCTTC. Amino acids: CSATPLGSAYNEQFF. The J gene is TRBJ2-1, the V gene TRBV20-1; TRBD2 is a possible D gene (5 bases). Germline CDR1 reads DFQATT; CDR2 reads SNEGSKA (reference sequence). The V gene lost 4 bases and the J gene lost 2 bases, with 15 bases spanning the gap. The CDR3 totals 15 residues.

This clonotype was seen once. V is TRBV12-3 or TRBV12-4 and J is TRBJ2-3; D is possibly TRBD2 (5 bases). V lost 4 bases and J lost 4, with 15 bases in between. The CDR3 consists of 15 residues. The CDR3 loop reads CASSSEDQAADTQYF. CDR3 in DNA: TGTGCCAGCAGTTCGGAGGATCAGGCGGCAGATACGCAGTATTTT.